The 17 T cell receptor beta chains below were found in one sample sequenced in a study of glioma-infiltrating T cells after dendritic cell vaccination. Using immunoSEQ multiplex PCR, the repertoire was profiled, and TCRdb retains in-frame clones only, with some absent. The data hold about 92,000 clones, with approximately 90% observed a single time. Specimen: blood, collected before dendritic cell vaccination. The receptors shown here come from a human donor with glioblastoma.

The chain is built from TRBV28 and TRBJ1-6, with 7 bases fitting TRBD1. Unmatched junction bases numbered 6, after V lost 6 bases and J lost 7 bases. CDR1 MDHEN and CDR2 SYDVKM come from the germline V gene. The CDR3 has 14 amino acids. The CDR3 loop is CASSLTGLNSPLHF. In DNA form, the CDR3 reads TGTGCCAGCAGCCTGACAGGGCTGAATTCACCCCTCCACTTT.

V is TRBV9 and J is TRBJ2-1; 7 bases are shared with TRBD2. Germline loops: CDR1 SGDLS, CDR2 YYNGEE. Trimming took 0 bases from V and 2 from J; bases not matched to a gene: 5. The CDR3 loop spans 16 amino acids. CDR3 coding DNA: TGTGCCAGCAGCGTAGAATCTAGCGGAGCCTACAATGAGCAGTTCTTC. It encodes CASSVESSGAYNEQFF.

V gene TRBV19 combines with J gene TRBJ1-1; the D gene is possibly TRBD1 (6 bases). From germline, CDR1 is LNHDA and CDR2 SQIVND (reference sequence). The CDR3 sequence is 15 residues long. V lost 3 bases and J 4 bases, leaving 15 bases between the germline ends. The CDR3 DNA reads as TGTGCCAGTAGTATTTCTGGGGGGGCCGGCACTGAAGCTTTCTTT. Amino acid sequence: CASSISGGAGTEAFF.

The chain couples TRBV7-9 to TRBJ2-7; TRBD2 agrees at 8 bases. The CDR3 has 16 residues. V dropped 5 bases and J dropped 4; count of bases not matched to a gene: 13. Germline V gene lookup returns CDR1 SEHNR and CDR2 FQNEAQ (reference sequence). CDR3 in amino acids: CASSHQPGLGDYEQYF. CDR3 in DNA: TGTGCCAGCAGCCACCAGCCGGGACTAGGGGATTACGAGCAGTACTTC.

The chain links TRBV29-1 to TRBJ1-1, with 9 bases aligning to TRBD1. The germline CDR1 and CDR2 sequences are SQVTM and ANQGSEA. The CDR3 contains 12 residues. With V trimmed by 7 bases and J by 4 bases, 4 bases remained unmatched. The CDR3 coding sequence is TGCAGCGCCCAGACAGGGGGCACTGAAGCTTTCTTT. Its protein product is CSAQTGGTEAFF.

This chain links TRBV29-1 with TRBJ2-1, with D possibly matching TRBD2 (6 bases). V lost 3 bases to trimming and J lost 8 bases, with 14 bases between them. Germline V gene data show CDR1 as SQVTM and CDR2 as ANQGSEA. This CDR3 is built from 13 residues. The CDR3 DNA sequence: TGCAGCGTTGAGGCTAGCGTAGTGGATGAGCAGTTCTTC. Protein: CSVEASVVDEQFF.

This clone appeared a single time. The chain links TRBV27 to TRBJ2-7; D not resolved. Trimming stripped 5 bases from V and 0 bases from J, with 2 bases between. Germline CDR1 and CDR2: MNHEY and SMNVEV (reference sequence). The CDR3 has 11 amino acids. The CDR3 is CASSLSYEQYF. The CDR3 DNA reads TGTGCCAGCAGTCTCTCCTACGAGCAGTACTTC.

The chain joins TRBV4-3 to TRBJ2-7; D is undetermined. CDR1 LGHNA and CDR2 YSLEER come from the germline V gene. Trimming removed 0 bases at V and 7 bases at J, with 16 bases between. The CDR3 extends over 15 amino acids. CDR3: CASSQDGSKSTEQYF. The CDR3 bases are TGCGCCAGCAGCCAAGATGGCTCCAAGTCAACGGAGCAGTACTTC.

The J gene is TRBJ2-7, the V gene TRBV9; a weak D match, TRBD1 (6 bases). V dropped 4 bases and J dropped 5 bases, with 16 bases sitting between them. This CDR3 has 14 residues. Germline CDR1 and CDR2: SGDLS and YYNGEE. CDR3 sequence: CASSKQGLRDEQYF. The CDR3 nucleotides read TGTGCCAGCAGCAAACAGGGTTTGAGGGACGAGCAGTACTTC.

This clone was observed a few times. The rearrangement uses TRBV7-2 and TRBJ1-6, with TRBD1 as a possible D gene (5 bases). The germline gives CDR1 SGHTA, CDR2 FQGNSA. Trimming pared 4 bases from V and 10 bases from J, leaving 17 bases between. The CDR3 is 15 amino acids. This CDR3 is CASSSLPGAKSPLHF. DNA for the CDR3: TGTGCCAGCAGCTCTTTACCTGGGGCGAAGTCACCCCTCCACTTT.

The chain joins TRBV29-1 to TRBJ2-7; D may be TRBD2 (5 bases). The germline CDR1 and CDR2 sequences are SQVTM and ANQGSEA. Trimming stripped 3 bases from V and 0 bases from J, with 6 bases between. The CDR3 totals 12 residues. The CDR3, as DNA: TGCAGCGTTGACGAGGGCTCCTACGAGCAGTACTTC. Translation gives CSVDEGSYEQYF.

This clone has just one count. V and J are TRBV4-1 and TRBJ2-7; 8 bases match TRBD2. Germline-derived CDR1 and CDR2 are MGHRA and YSYEKL. V trimming: 1 base; J trimming: 4 bases; junction bases outside the gene matches: 9. The CDR3 length is 16 residues. CDR3 amino acids: CASSQGRGGGEYEQYF. Written as DNA, the CDR3 is TGCGCCAGCAGCCAAGGCCGGGGGGGCGGAGAATACGAGCAGTACTTC.

V gene TRBV6-1 combines with J gene TRBJ1-2, with TRBD1 matching over 8 bases. CDR1 MNHNS and CDR2 SASEGT come from the germline V gene. V dropped 6 bases and J dropped 7; count of bases not matched to a gene: 4. This CDR3 region has 12 residues. Written as DNA, the CDR3 is TGTGCCAGCAGGGCAACAGGGGGTGGCTACACCTTC. This codes for CASRATGGGYTF.

This clone appeared once. The genes are TRBV10-3 and TRBJ2-5; TRBD2 agrees at 7 bases. The end of the DNA is better explained by TRBJ2-7, so the J call may be wrong. In germline, CDR1 is ENHRY, CDR2 SYGVKD. The CDR3 length is 15 residues. The CDR3 bases are TGTGCCATCAGTGATAAGGCGCTAGCGGCCTACGAGCAGTACTTC. It is translated as CAISDKALAAYEQYF.

The V gene is TRBV18, the J gene TRBJ2-2, with TRBD2 matching 9 bases. The length of the CDR3 is 14 residues. Germline V CDR1 and CDR2: KGHSH, LQKENI. V lost 6 bases to trimming and J lost 6 bases; unmatched junction nucleotides: 5. The CDR3 nucleotides are TGTGCCAGCTCCGCGGGAGGGCTGCCCGGGGAGCTGTTTTTT. Translated: CASSAGGLPGELFF.

J is TRBJ2-5 and V is TRBV28; a possible D gene is TRBD1 (6 bases). The CDR3 is made up of 16 amino acids. Deletions cut 4 bases from V and 1 base from J, with 16 bases between. The germline gives CDR1 MDHEN, CDR2 SYDVKM. CDR3 coding DNA: TGTGCCAGCAGTTCAAAGGACAGATCCCTCCAAGAGACCCAGTACTTC. Amino acids: CASSSKDRSLQETQYF.

The chain uses TRBV27 and TRBJ2-7; D not resolved. CDR3 length: 13 amino acids. Trimming removed 2 bases from V and 6 bases from J, with 11 bases in between. Germline V lookup: CDR1 MNHEY, CDR2 SMNVEV (reference sequence). The CDR3 DNA follows: TGTGCCAGCAGTTTAACCCCCGGTAGCGAGCAGTACTTC. It encodes CASSLTPGSEQYF.